This TCR beta chain came from a study of T cells in Graves' hyperthyroidism and ophthalmopathy. There are many counts of this clonotype. Antigen specificity is unknown. Study-level findings and limits: With a median lead of 6.5 months before onset, the model predicted ophthalmopathy. Blood also carried most thyroid clonotypes expanded above 0.001.

Per germline, CDR1 GTSNPN and CDR2 SVGIG (reference sequence). Trimming shortened V by 0 bases and J by 7 bases, and 9 bases separated the two germline ends. The length of the CDR3 is 13 residues. RNA transcripts were the template for amplifying TCR beta CDR3 regions. A set of HTBI primers served as the primers for a first-round RT-PCR of the TCR CDR3. Using its own MiXCR run on the multiplex PCR reads, TCRdb lists one record per CDR3 protein. There are about 690,000 distinct CDR3 sequences in the sample; 17% occur only once, and about a sixth lies in the top ten. This sequence was found in a man in his fifties or sixties with Graves' hyperthyroidism. Sequenced: blood. The genes are TRBV30 and TRBJ1-4; D is perhaps TRBD1 (5 bases). CDR3 in amino acids: CAWSVRGTEKLFF. Written as DNA, the CDR3 is TGTGCCTGGAGTGTAAGGGGTACTGAAAAACTGTTTTTT.